These 22 T cell receptor beta chains were all obtained from the same sample, sequenced in a study. TCRdb used MiXCR to reprocess the 5' RACE reads, holding one entry per CDR3 protein. Among more than 55,000 distinct CDR3 sequences, less than 25% were seen once, and the ten largest hold roughly 3.5%. Tregs were sorted as CD4+CD25+CD127-/low cells. Sample: tumor-infiltrating Tregs sorted from the breast tumor. All receptors come from a female donor with breast cancer.

This clonotype was recorded a few times. The chain is built from TRBV5-1 and TRBJ2-5; 10 bases fit TRBD2. This CDR3 is 17 amino acids long. J lost 2 bases, V lost 3 bases, and 10 bases had no gene match. Germline values: CDR1 SGHRS, CDR2 YFSETQ. CDR3 nucleotide sequence: TGCGCCAGCAGCTCGGGAACTAGCGGGATCTCTCAAGAGACCCAGTACTTC. Translation gives CASSSGTSGISQETQYF.

This clonotype was picked up many times. V is TRBV20-1 and J is TRBJ2-7; the D gene is possibly TRBD1 (5 bases). The germline V gene has CDR1 DFQATT and CDR2 SNEGSKA (reference sequence). V shed 2 bases and J shed 6 bases, with 8 bases lying between them. The CDR3 covers 11 residues. The CDR3 DNA follows: TGCAGTGCTAGACAGGGTTCCGAGCAGTACTTC. It translates to CSARQGSEQYF.

The chain employs TRBV5-1 and TRBJ1-2; D perhaps matches TRBD1 (5 bases). This CDR3 comprises 13 residues. Germline V CDR1 and CDR2: SGHRS, YFSETQ. With 4 bases removed from V and 4 bases from J, the gap between germline ends came to 11 bases. CDR3 protein: CASSPGTVYGYTF. As DNA, the CDR3 is TGCGCCAGCAGCCCCGGGACCGTCTATGGCTACACCTTC.

This sequence joins TRBV11-2 and TRBJ2-7, with a tentative D call TRBD2 (5 bases). CDR1 is SGHAT and CDR2 is FQNNGV in the germline V gene. The CDR3 runs to 12 residues. V was shortened by 3 bases and J by 11 bases, with 14 bases between the two germline ends. This CDR3 is CASSFSGLDEYF. Here the CDR3 DNA reads TGTGCCAGCAGCTTTTCGGGGTTGGATGAGTACTTC.

This clonotype turned up a few times. A clone one base away is much larger, so this may be a read error. The V and J genes are TRBV7-7 and TRBJ2-5; D might be TRBD2 (5 bases). CDR3 length: 14 residues. Germline values: CDR1 SSHAT, CDR2 FNYEAQ (reference sequence). The CDR3 loop is CATSPGFGTGTQYF. CDR3 coding DNA: TGTGCTACCAGCCCGGGGTTCGGAACGGGCACCCAGTACTTC.

V usage is TRBV20-1 and J usage is TRBJ1-2; TRBD1 matches 8 bases. Trimming at V came to 2 bases and at J to 7 bases, leaving 9 bases not matched to a gene. This CDR3 spans 14 amino acids. The germline V gene has CDR1 DFQATT and CDR2 SNEGSKA (reference sequence). CDR3 bases: TGCAGTGCTAGACTGGGACAGGAGGTTTTTGGCTACACCTTC. Protein sequence: CSARLGQEVFGYTF.

The chain employs TRBV5-1 and TRBJ2-3; weak D call: TRBD2 (6 bases). CDR1 SGHRS and CDR2 YFSETQ come from the germline V gene. This CDR3 is 16 amino acids long. Trimming took off 4 bases at V and 2 bases at J, with 17 bases between the two ends. CDR3 amino acids: CASSLEGRLYTDTQYF. In DNA form, the CDR3 reads TGCGCCAGCAGCCTGGAGGGACGGTTGTACACAGATACGCAGTATTTT.

This clonotype turned up a few times. The CDR3: CATSSRGQGAFTDTQYF. Here the CDR3 DNA reads TGTGCCACCAGCTCTAGGGGACAGGGGGCTTTCACAGATACGCAGTATTTT. The chain carries TRBV15 and TRBJ2-3, with 12 bases fitting TRBD1. CDR1 LNHNV and CDR2 YYDKDF come from the germline V gene (reference sequence). The CDR3 runs to 17 residues. The J segment lost 2 bases and the V segment lost 5 bases, leaving 8 bases of the junction unmatched.

This clonotype was detected ten times or more. The gene calls are TRBV12-3 or TRBV12-4 and TRBJ1-2, with 10 bases aligning to TRBD1. V trimming: 6 bases; J trimming: 4 bases; junction bases outside the gene matches: 8. The length of the CDR3 is 15 residues. CDR3 sequence: CASRPGDRGLYGYTF. In nucleotides, the CDR3 is TGTGCCAGCAGGCCCGGGGACAGGGGCCTCTATGGCTACACCTTC.

This clonotype was found many times. The chain carries TRBV24-1 and TRBJ1-2, with D possibly matching TRBD1 (5 bases). Trimming removed 5 bases from V and 4 bases from J, with 10 bases in between. This CDR3 is 13 amino acids long. Germline V gives CDR1 KGHDR, CDR2 SFDVKD. The CDR3 DNA reads as TGTGCCACCAGTGTGGGGGTCAGCTATGGCTACACCTTC. It translates to CATSVGVSYGYTF.

This clonotype has more than one count but fewer than ten. The chain has TRBV5-1 and TRBJ2-1; D perhaps matches TRBD2 (5 bases). V was pared by 2 bases and J by 5 bases, with 8 bases between. CDR1 SGHRS and CDR2 YFSETQ come from the germline V gene. The CDR3 covers 13 residues. In nucleotides, the CDR3 is TGCGCCAGCAGCTTCTCCGGGGACAATGAGCAGTTCTTC. It yields the protein CASSFSGDNEQFF.

In its sample, this clonotype was seen a few times. This chain joins TRBV6-2 or TRBV6-3 and TRBJ2-3; 16 bases align to TRBD2. Germline CDR1 and CDR2: MNHEY and SVGEGT. The CDR3 is made up of 19 amino acids. V gave up 6 bases and J gave up 1 base; unmatched junction bases: 10. This CDR3 reads CASSQGTSGGAGGTDTQYF. The CDR3 DNA reads TGTGCCAGCAGCCAAGGGACTAGCGGGGGGGCCGGGGGCACAGATACGCAGTATTTT.

This clonotype is termed medium-sized (0.01 to 0.1%). The chain uses TRBV7-2 and TRBJ2-3; the D gene is possibly TRBD1 (8 bases). V lost 5 bases to trimming and J lost 3 bases, with 21 bases between them. Germline CDR1 reads SGHTA; CDR2 reads FQGNSA. The CDR3 is 17 residues long. The CDR3 sequence is CASSTGGGAVVTDTQYF. CDR3 in DNA: TGTGCCAGCAGCACAGGGGGGGGCGCGGTCGTTACAGATACGCAGTATTTT.

This clonotype was recorded a few times. This chain joins TRBV12-3 or TRBV12-4 and TRBJ1-3; no reliable D call. The CDR3 has 15 amino acids. Between the trimmed V and J ends, which lost 3 bases and 0 bases, there was a span of 9 bases. The chain's CDR3 is CASSFSTSSGNTIYF. CDR3 nucleotide sequence: TGTGCCAGCAGTTTTAGTACGAGCTCTGGAAACACCATATATTTT.

The CDR3: CSASSGSGETQYF. CDR3 DNA sequence: TGCAGTGCTTCTAGCGGGAGTGGAGAGACCCAGTACTTC. This sequence joins TRBV20-1 and TRBJ2-5; 10 positions match TRBD2. After removal of 5 bases from V and 4 bases from J, the junction contained 4 bases not matched to a gene. The CDR3 extends over 13 amino acids. Germline CDR1 DFQATT, CDR2 SNEGSKA (reference sequence).

In this sample, this clonotype turned up many times. The rearrangement uses TRBV9 and TRBJ1-1, with TRBD1 as a possible D gene (5 bases). Germline V gene data show CDR1 as SGDLS and CDR2 as YYNGEE. The CDR3 runs to 14 residues. Trimming left V 3 bases short and J 1 base short, with 10 bases between. The CDR3 DNA is TGTGCCAGCAGCGCCGGGACGGCGAACACTGAAGCTTTCTTT. Its protein product is CASSAGTANTEAFF.

The chain couples TRBV6-5 to TRBJ2-3; weak D call: TRBD2 (5 bases). This CDR3 has 14 residues. V was trimmed by 4 bases and J by 1 base, leaving 9 bases between them. Germline values: CDR1 MNHEY, CDR2 SVGAGI. The CDR3 DNA reads TGTGCCAGCAGTTCACCGAGGGGCACAGATACGCAGTATTTT. It is translated as CASSSPRGTDTQYF.

This clonotype has a handful of counts. The chain uses TRBV13 and TRBJ2-7; 7 positions match TRBD2. CDR3 length equals 13 residues. Losses at the gene ends were 4 bases for V and 2 bases for J; bases not matched to a gene: 2. Germline loops: CDR1 PRHDT, CDR2 FYEKMQ (reference sequence). CDR3 sequence (DNA): TGTGCCAGCAGCTCCGGACTAGCCTACGAGCAGTACTTC. Translating gives CASSSGLAYEQYF.

Relative to its sample, this clonotype is medium-sized. The rearrangement joins TRBV5-1 to TRBJ2-2; 7 bases align to TRBD1. Per the germline V gene, CDR1 is SGHRS and CDR2 is YFSETQ. The V and J ends lost 2 bases and 4 bases, in that order; junction bases with no gene match: 5. This CDR3 is 15 amino acids long. CDR3 coding DNA: TGCGCCAGCAGCTTACAGGGGTTCGGCACCGGGGAGCTGTTTTTT. This translates into CASSLQGFGTGELFF.

In regard to this clonotype: A much larger clone sits a single nucleotide away, making a read error possible. The chain has TRBV5-1 and TRBJ2-1; a weak D match, TRBD2 (6 bases). V was trimmed by 4 bases and J by 2 bases, leaving 13 bases between them. The CDR3 is 15 amino acids. The V gene's germline CDR1 is SGHRS and CDR2 YFSETQ. Here the CDR3 reads CASSVLAETYNEQFF. CDR3 in DNA: TGCGCCAGCAGCGTTTTAGCGGAAACCTACAATGAGCAGTTCTTC.

The gene calls are TRBV28 and TRBJ2-3; 9 nucleotides match TRBD1. Germline V lookup: CDR1 MDHEN, CDR2 SYDVKM. J was trimmed by 4 bases and V by 5 bases; bases with no gene match: 7. The CDR3 is 15 amino acids. In DNA form, the CDR3 reads TGTGCCAGCAGTCCACAGGGGGCGCGCGCAGATACGCAGTATTTT. Protein product: CASSPQGARADTQYF.

As regards this clonotype: This clone may be a read error of a much larger clone one base away. V and J are TRBV12-3 or TRBV12-4 and TRBJ2-1, with no clear D. V was shortened by 3 bases and J by 9 bases, with 12 bases between the two germline ends. The CDR3 contains 13 residues. The CDR3 nucleotides read TGTGCCAGCAGTTTCGAACCCTGGGGTGAGCAGTTCTTC. It specifies CASSFEPWGEQFF.